One and the same sample provided the 32 T cell receptor beta chains below, sequenced in a study of cytomegalovirus exposure and HLA in healthy donors. The primer mix had 60 Vbeta and 13 Jbeta primers. Profiling relied on immunoSEQ multiplex PCR, and the TCRdb table lists in-frame clones only, not all of them. The sample includes 80,000 to 130,000 clones, more than 60% of them seen just once. Sequenced sample: PBMCs. These receptor sequences come from a woman aged 18-35 years in good health and CMV-seropositive.

The chain employs TRBV27 and TRBJ2-7, with 7 positions matching TRBD2. V shed 3 bases and J 5 bases; nucleotides not matched to a gene: 4. Looked up from germline, CDR1 is MNHEY and CDR2 is SMNVEV (reference sequence). There are 13 residues in the CDR3. The CDR3 region is CASSFGGSNEQYF. For the CDR3, the DNA is TGTGCCAGCAGTTTTGGCGGGAGCAACGAGCAGTACTTC.

The rearrangement links TRBV9 to TRBJ2-7; 9 bases align to TRBD2. Trimming took 0 bases from V and 4 from J; bases not matched to a gene: 5. There are 15 residues in the CDR3. Germline-derived CDR1 and CDR2 are SGDLS and YYNGEE. This chain's CDR3 is CASSVDTSGPYEQYF. CDR3 nucleotide sequence: TGTGCCAGCAGCGTAGATACTAGCGGGCCTTACGAGCAGTACTTC.

The chain joins TRBV28 to TRBJ2-7, with D perhaps matching TRBD2 (5 bases). CDR1 and CDR2 from the germline V gene are MDHEN and SYDVKM. The CDR3 extends over 13 amino acids. V shed 8 bases and J shed 6 bases, with 17 bases lying between them. Here the CDR3 reads CASGSHIGSEQYF. CDR3 sequence (DNA): TGTGCCAGCGGCAGTCATATAGGGAGCGAGCAGTACTTC.

The genes are TRBV7-9 and TRBJ2-1; D is undetermined. The germline gives CDR1 SEHNR, CDR2 FQNEAQ (reference sequence). This CDR3 has 12 amino acids. V lost 1 base and J 5 bases, leaving 3 bases between the germline ends. The CDR3 DNA sequence: TGTGCCAGCAGCTTAGGCGACAATGAGCAGTTCTTC. This codes for CASSLGDNEQFF.

The CDR3 DNA reads as TGTGCCAGCAGTTTGGGGCTAGCGGCCTACAATGAGCAGTTCTTC. This gives the protein CASSLGLAAYNEQFF. The chain is built from TRBV27 and TRBJ2-1, with 7 bases matching TRBD2. Trimming took 3 bases from V and 2 from J; bases not matched to a gene: 4. This CDR3 is 15 amino acids long. Germline V gives CDR1 MNHEY, CDR2 SMNVEV (reference sequence).

This clone showed up just a few times. The chain uses TRBV19 and TRBJ1-5, with TRBD1 identical over 9 bases. V lost 7 bases, J lost 6 bases, and 10 bases stayed unmatched. This CDR3 is built from 15 residues. Germline V gives CDR1 LNHDA, CDR2 SQIVND (reference sequence). This chain's CDR3 is CASTIGGQGGQPQHF. CDR3 nucleotides: TGTGCCAGTACCATAGGGGGACAGGGTGGTCAGCCCCAGCATTTT.

The chain carries TRBV11-2 and TRBJ2-5; possibly TRBD2 for D (7 bases). Trimming removed 4 bases at V and 5 bases at J, with 20 bases between. Per germline, CDR1 SGHAT and CDR2 FQNNGV. The CDR3 is 16 amino acids. This chain's CDR3 is CASSSQLGGVTETQYF. In nucleotides, the CDR3 is TGTGCCAGCAGCTCCCAACTAGGGGGGGTTACGGAGACCCAGTACTTC.

The J gene is TRBJ1-2, the V gene TRBV10-3; TRBD1 is a possible D gene (5 bases). Trimming left V 2 bases short and J 4 bases short, with 11 bases between. Per the germline V gene, CDR1 is ENHRY and CDR2 is SYGVKD. The CDR3 totals 14 residues. CDR3: CAISEGREGYGYTF. As DNA, the CDR3 is TGTGCCATCAGTGAGGGCAGGGAAGGCTATGGCTACACCTTC.

This clone came up once. The chain joins TRBV27 to TRBJ2-7, with 11 nucleotides matching TRBD2. The CDR3 has 16 amino acids. Losses at the gene ends were 5 bases for V and 2 bases for J; bases not matched to a gene: 8. Germline V CDR1 and CDR2: MNHEY, SMNVEV (reference sequence). CDR3 nucleotide sequence: TGTGCCAGCAGTCCTCTAGCGGGAGGCCCGACCTACGAGCAGTACTTC. It encodes CASSPLAGGPTYEQYF.

This chain uses TRBV18 with TRBJ1-1, with 8 bases aligning to TRBD1. V was pared by 3 bases and J by 4 bases, with 4 bases of the junction left unmatched. The CDR3 is 14 amino acids. Germline V lookup: CDR1 KGHSH, CDR2 LQKENI. The DNA for the CDR3 is TGTGCCAGCTCACCCCCAGGGGGCCTCACTGAAGCTTTCTTT. Its protein is CASSPPGGLTEAFF.

This clone was seen more than once but under ten times. This chain's CDR3 is CAWTSGNFETQYF. The CDR3 DNA follows: TGTGCCTGGACTAGCGGGAATTTCGAGACCCAGTACTTC. The V gene is TRBV30, the J gene TRBJ2-5; 9 nucleotides agree with TRBD2. This CDR3 region has 13 residues. J was trimmed by 5 bases and V by 4 bases; bases with no gene match: 5. Germline CDR1 reads GTSNPN; CDR2 reads SVGIG (reference sequence).

In this sample, this clone turned up a few times. As DNA, the CDR3 is TGCACCAGCAGCCAAGAGCAGCGGGAGGTTACAGATACGCAGTATTTT. Amino acids: CTSSQEQREVTDTQYF. The V call is TRBV1, the J call TRBJ2-3; the table gives TRBD2 as D, unverified against the DNA. TRBV1 is a pseudogene segment. The CDR3 has 16 amino acids.

By proportion, this clone is medium-sized. The rearrangement joins TRBV19 to TRBJ1-2; no clear D gene. Trimming took 4 bases from V and 4 from J, leaving 13 bases between them. This CDR3 is 14 amino acids long. Germline CDR1 and CDR2: LNHDA and SQIVND (reference sequence). The DNA for the CDR3 is TGTGCCAGTAGTAGTTCGGTTGGAGGCTATGGCTACACCTTC. Translation: CASSSSVGGYGYTF.

This clone occurred once. The chain joins TRBV7-9 to TRBJ1-5, with a possible D match to TRBD1 (6 bases). Germline CDR1 SEHNR, CDR2 FQNEAQ (reference sequence). This CDR3 region has 14 residues. Trimming stripped 5 bases from V and 8 bases from J, with 16 bases between. The chain's CDR3 is CASSRHRDGEPQHF. CDR3 DNA: TGTGCCAGCAGCCGTCACAGGGATGGTGAGCCCCAGCATTTT. The full variable domain, its missing parts supplied by reference TRBV7-9 and TRBJ1-5, is DTGVSQNPRHKITKRGQNVTFRCDPISEHNRLYWYRQTLGQGPEFLTYFQNEAQLEKSRLLSDRFSAERPKGSFSTLEIQRTEQGDSAMYLCASSRHRDGEPQHFGDGTRLSIL.

The V call is TRBV27, the J call TRBJ2-2, with TRBD1 matching over 8 bases. After removal of 5 bases from V and 6 bases from J, the junction contained 5 bases not matched to a gene. This CDR3 spans 14 amino acids. Looked up from germline, CDR1 is MNHEY and CDR2 is SMNVEV (reference sequence). This CDR3 reads CASSPWDRSGELFF. The CDR3 nucleotides are TGTGCCAGCAGTCCCTGGGACAGGTCCGGGGAGCTGTTTTTT.

The sample holds one count of this clone. The chain couples TRBV29-1 to TRBJ2-7, with TRBD1 identical over 9 bases. With 6 bases clipped from V and 4 bases from J, the junction kept 4 bases outside the gene matches. Germline-derived CDR1 and CDR2 are SQVTM and ANQGSEA. The CDR3 covers 12 residues. The CDR3 region has the DNA TGCAGCGTGGCTGGACAGGGGTACGAGCAGTACTTC. Protein sequence: CSVAGQGYEQYF.

This clone was counted only a few times. The V gene is TRBV27, the J gene TRBJ2-7; tentatively, D is TRBD2 (7 bases). Germline CDR1 MNHEY, CDR2 SMNVEV (reference sequence). This CDR3 region has 14 residues. Between the trimmed V and J ends, which lost 4 bases and 4 bases, there was a span of 14 bases. In DNA form, the CDR3 reads TGTGCCAGCAGTTGGGCGGGGGCTAGGTACGAGCAGTACTTC. Protein product: CASSWAGARYEQYF.

The rearrangement links TRBV6-5 to TRBJ2-1; D gene ambiguous. This CDR3 spans 16 amino acids. The V end was cut by 0 bases, the J end by 3 bases, with 12 bases between. Germline V lookup: CDR1 MNHEY, CDR2 SVGAGI. The CDR3 nucleotides read TGTGCCAGCAGTTACTCGCCCACAGACCGCTACAATGAGCAGTTCTTC. Translated, it gives CASSYSPTDRYNEQFF.

This chain's CDR3 is CASSLARRQGSSGANVLTF. In DNA form, the CDR3 reads TGTGCCAGCAGCTTAGCAAGGCGACAGGGTAGCTCTGGGGCCAACGTCCTGACTTTC. This chain links TRBV7-6 with TRBJ2-6, with TRBD1 matching 7 bases. Germline V gives CDR1 SGHVS, CDR2 FNYEAQ. V was pared by 0 bases and J by 0 bases, with 8 bases of the junction left unmatched. The CDR3 is made up of 19 amino acids.

A word on this clone: The same CDR3 is also encoded by other DNA sequences in this sample. CDR3 coding DNA: TGCAGCGTTGAACGGGCAGGTGGAGGGTACGAGCAGTACTTC. Amino acid sequence: CSVERAGGGYEQYF. The gene calls are TRBV29-1 and TRBJ2-7; D might be TRBD2 (6 bases). Between the trimmed V and J ends, which lost 2 bases and 4 bases, there was a span of 15 bases. Germline-derived CDR1 and CDR2 are SQVTM and ANQGSEA. The CDR3 is made up of 14 amino acids.

Notes on this clone: Other DNA sequences of this sample code for an identical CDR3. For the CDR3, the DNA is TGTGCCAGCAGCTTATGGGGGGGGACCTCCTCCTACGAGCAGTACTTC. It is translated as CASSLWGGTSSYEQYF. The chain couples TRBV7-2 to TRBJ2-7; 7 bases match TRBD2. The CDR3 runs 16 residues. The germline V gene encodes CDR1 SGHTA and CDR2 FQGNSA. V lost 2 bases, J lost 0 bases, and 7 bases stayed unmatched.

This chain links TRBV7-9 with TRBJ2-5; 9 nucleotides line up with TRBD2. This CDR3 has 13 amino acids. Losses at the gene ends were 5 bases for V and 10 bases for J; bases not matched to a gene: 8. Germline-derived CDR1 and CDR2 are SEHNR and FQNEAQ (reference sequence). DNA for the CDR3: TGTGCCAGCAGCAGCGTAGCGGGAGCGGGCCAGTACTTC. As protein: CASSSVAGAGQYF.

This chain joins TRBV27 and TRBJ1-1; 7 bases align to TRBD1. V lost 6 bases, J lost 2 bases, and 15 bases stayed unmatched. This CDR3 comprises 17 residues. Germline assignment: CDR1 MNHEY and CDR2 SMNVEV (reference sequence). The CDR3 DNA reads as TGTGCCAGCAGGATTACAGGGGCCGTTTTCATAAACACTGAAGCTTTCTTT. The encoded protein is CASRITGAVFINTEAFF.

The V and J genes are TRBV7-8 and TRBJ2-6, with D possibly being TRBD1 (6 bases). Germline V gene sequence: CDR1 SGHVS, CDR2 FQNEAQ. The CDR3 consists of 18 residues. Trimming shortened V by 5 bases and J by 1 base, and 18 bases separated the two germline ends. CDR3 sequence: CASSPTRGVASGANVLTF. CDR3 nucleotides: TGTGCCAGCAGCCCGACCAGGGGAGTAGCGTCTGGGGCCAACGTCCTGACTTTC.

The count of this clone is one. This sequence joins TRBV27 and TRBJ2-2; TRBD1 agrees at 11 bases. The CDR3 is 16 residues long. After removal of 7 bases from V and 1 base from J, the junction contained 5 bases not matched to a gene. Germline loops: CDR1 MNHEY, CDR2 SMNVEV (reference sequence). CDR3 coding DNA: TGTGCCAGCAAAACCGGGACAGGGGGGAACACCGGGGAGCTGTTTTTT. The encoded protein is CASKTGTGGNTGELFF.

The genes are TRBV6-6 and TRBJ1-2; 11 bases are shared with TRBD1. This CDR3 has 14 amino acids. V gave up 4 bases and J gave up 4 bases; unmatched junction bases: 2. Germline V CDR1 and CDR2: MNHNY, SVGAGI (reference sequence). The DNA for the CDR3 is TGTGCCAGCAGTTCCGGGACAGGGGGCTATGGCTACACCTTC. Translated, it gives CASSSGTGGYGYTF.

This clone qualifies as medium-sized. V and J are TRBV7-9 and TRBJ1-3; TRBD1 matches 7 bases. The junction had 13 bases not matched to a gene; V was cut back by 2 bases and J by 0 bases. This CDR3 spans 19 amino acids. In germline, CDR1 is SEHNR, CDR2 FQNEAQ (reference sequence). The CDR3 DNA reads TGTGCCAGCAGCTTATCCTACGCTTCAGGGACAGTCTCTGGAAACACCATATATTTT. Protein sequence: CASSLSYASGTVSGNTIYF.

The chain employs TRBV29-1 and TRBJ2-1; 10 bases align to TRBD2. V dropped 4 bases and J dropped 4; count of bases not matched to a gene: 4. Germline V gives CDR1 SQVTM, CDR2 ANQGSEA. This CDR3 spans 14 amino acids. As DNA, the CDR3 is TGCAGCGTTGCCGGGACTAGCGAGTACAATGAGCAGTTCTTC. This codes for CSVAGTSEYNEQFF.

The chain employs TRBV5-1 and TRBJ2-1, with 7 nucleotides matching TRBD1. Germline values: CDR1 SGHRS, CDR2 YFSETQ. J was trimmed by 4 bases and V by 1 base; bases with no gene match: 5. CDR3 length: 15 residues. CDR3 DNA sequence: TGCGCCAGCAGCTTGACGGACAGGAAGTACAATGAGCAGTTCTTC. Its translation: CASSLTDRKYNEQFF. Looking up the rest from reference TRBV5-1 and TRBJ2-1 gives the full variable domain: KAGVTQTPRYLIKTRGQQVTLSCSPISGHRSVSWYQQTPGQGLQFLFEYFSETQRNKGNFPGRFSGRQFSNSRSEMNVSTLELGDSALYLCASSLTDRKYNEQFFGPGTRLTVL.

This chain joins TRBV5-1 and TRBJ2-7; 7 bases agree with TRBD1. J was trimmed by 0 bases and V by 4 bases; bases with no gene match: 7. Germline V CDR1 and CDR2: SGHRS, YFSETQ. The CDR3 covers 15 residues. CDR3 nucleotides: TGCGCCAGCAGCCTGCAGACAGGGAGCTCCTACGAGCAGTACTTC. Its translation is CASSLQTGSSYEQYF.

This clone has only a few counts. The CDR3 sequence: CASSGPGQGYEQYF. CDR3 DNA sequence: TGTGCCAGCAGTGGACCGGGACAGGGTTACGAGCAGTACTTC. The gene calls are TRBV25-1 and TRBJ2-7; 9 nucleotides line up with TRBD1. Germline V gene sequence: CDR1 MGHDK, CDR2 SYGVNS. J gave up 4 bases and V 4 bases, and 5 bases lay outside the gene matches. This CDR3 has 14 residues.

The chain recombines TRBV11-2 with TRBJ2-7; 11 bases map to TRBD2. The V and J ends lost 1 base and 1 base, in that order; junction bases with no gene match: 3. The CDR3 has 16 residues. Per the germline V gene, CDR1 is SGHAT and CDR2 is FQNNGV. CDR3 in DNA: TGTGCCAGCAGCTTAGGACTAGCGGGAAATTCCTACGAGCAGTACTTC. Protein: CASSLGLAGNSYEQYF. The entire variable domain, with the rest obtained from reference TRBV11-2 and TRBJ2-7, is as follows: EAGVAQSPRYKIIEKRQSVAFWCNPISGHATLYWYQQILGQGPKLLIQFQNNGVVDDSQLPKDRFSAERLKGVDSTLKIQPAKLEDSAVYLCASSLGLAGNSYEQYFGPGTRLTVT.